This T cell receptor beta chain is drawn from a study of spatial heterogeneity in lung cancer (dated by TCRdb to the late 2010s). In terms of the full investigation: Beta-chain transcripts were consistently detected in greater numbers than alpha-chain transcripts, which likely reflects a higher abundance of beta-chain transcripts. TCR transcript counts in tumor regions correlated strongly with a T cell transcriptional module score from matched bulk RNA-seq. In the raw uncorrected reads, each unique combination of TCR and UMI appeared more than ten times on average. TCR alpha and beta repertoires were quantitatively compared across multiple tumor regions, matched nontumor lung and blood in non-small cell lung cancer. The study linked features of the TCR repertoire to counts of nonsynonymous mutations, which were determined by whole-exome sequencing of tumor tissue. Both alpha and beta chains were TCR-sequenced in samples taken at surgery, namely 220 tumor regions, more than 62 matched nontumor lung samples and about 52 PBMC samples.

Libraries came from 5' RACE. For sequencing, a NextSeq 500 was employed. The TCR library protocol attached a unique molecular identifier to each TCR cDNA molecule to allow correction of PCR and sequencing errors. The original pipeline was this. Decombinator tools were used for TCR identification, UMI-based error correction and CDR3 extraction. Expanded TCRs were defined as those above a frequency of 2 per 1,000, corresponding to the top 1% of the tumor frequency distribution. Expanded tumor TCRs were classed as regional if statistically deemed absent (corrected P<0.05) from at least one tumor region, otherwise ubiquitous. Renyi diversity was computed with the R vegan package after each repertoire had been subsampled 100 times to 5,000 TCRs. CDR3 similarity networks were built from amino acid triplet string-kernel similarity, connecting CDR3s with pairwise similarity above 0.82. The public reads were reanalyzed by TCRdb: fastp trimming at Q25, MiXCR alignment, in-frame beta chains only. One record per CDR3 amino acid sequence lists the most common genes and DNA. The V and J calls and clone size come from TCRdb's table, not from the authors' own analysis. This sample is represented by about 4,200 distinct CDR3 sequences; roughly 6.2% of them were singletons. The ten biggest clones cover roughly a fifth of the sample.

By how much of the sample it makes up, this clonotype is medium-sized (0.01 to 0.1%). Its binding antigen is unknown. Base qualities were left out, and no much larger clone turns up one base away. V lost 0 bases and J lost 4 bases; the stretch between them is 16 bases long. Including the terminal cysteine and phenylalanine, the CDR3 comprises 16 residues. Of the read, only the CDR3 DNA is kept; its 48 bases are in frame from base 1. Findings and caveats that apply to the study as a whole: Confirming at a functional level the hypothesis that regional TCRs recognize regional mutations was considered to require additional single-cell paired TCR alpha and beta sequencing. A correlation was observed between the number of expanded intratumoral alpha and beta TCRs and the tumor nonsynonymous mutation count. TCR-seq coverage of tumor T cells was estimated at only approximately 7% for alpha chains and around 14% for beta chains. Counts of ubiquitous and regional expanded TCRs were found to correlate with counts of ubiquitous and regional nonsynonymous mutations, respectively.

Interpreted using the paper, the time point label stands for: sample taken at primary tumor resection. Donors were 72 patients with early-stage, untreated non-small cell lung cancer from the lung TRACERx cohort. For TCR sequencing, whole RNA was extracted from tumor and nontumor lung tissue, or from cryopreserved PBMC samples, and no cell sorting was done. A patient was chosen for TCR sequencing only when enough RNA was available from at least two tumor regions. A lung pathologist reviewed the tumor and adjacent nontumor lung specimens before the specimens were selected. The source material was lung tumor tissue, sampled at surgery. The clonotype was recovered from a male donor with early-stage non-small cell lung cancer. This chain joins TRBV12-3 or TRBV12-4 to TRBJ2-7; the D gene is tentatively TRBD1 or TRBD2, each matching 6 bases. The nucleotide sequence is TGTGCCAGCAGTTTAGCTAGCGGACAGAGTCGGTACGAGCAGTACTTC. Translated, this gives CASSLASGQSRYEQYF.